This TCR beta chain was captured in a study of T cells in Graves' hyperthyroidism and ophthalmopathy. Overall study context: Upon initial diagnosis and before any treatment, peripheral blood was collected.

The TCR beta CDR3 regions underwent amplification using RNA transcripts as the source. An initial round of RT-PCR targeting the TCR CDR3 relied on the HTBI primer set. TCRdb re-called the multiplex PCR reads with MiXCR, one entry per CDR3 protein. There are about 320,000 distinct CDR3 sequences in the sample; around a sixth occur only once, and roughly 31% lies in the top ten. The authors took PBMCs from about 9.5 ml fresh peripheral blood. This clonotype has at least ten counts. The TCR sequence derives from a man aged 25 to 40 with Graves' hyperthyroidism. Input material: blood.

The CDR3 DNA reads as TGTGCCAGCAGCTGGGGACAGGGCTACGAGCAGTACTTC. Encoded protein: CASSWGQGYEQYF. V and J are TRBV7-6 and TRBJ2-7; 9 nucleotides match TRBD1. After removal of 4 bases from V and 3 bases from J, the junction contained 1 base not matched to a gene. The germline gives CDR1 SGHVS, CDR2 FNYEAQ. The length of the CDR3 is 13 residues. Full variable domain (missing parts from reference TRBV7-6 and TRBJ2-7): GAGVSQSPRYKVTKRGQDVALRCDPISGHVSLYWYRQALGQGPEFLTYFNYEAQQDKSGLPNDRFSAERPEGSISTLTIQRTEQRDSAMYRCASSWGQGYEQYFGPGTRLTVT.